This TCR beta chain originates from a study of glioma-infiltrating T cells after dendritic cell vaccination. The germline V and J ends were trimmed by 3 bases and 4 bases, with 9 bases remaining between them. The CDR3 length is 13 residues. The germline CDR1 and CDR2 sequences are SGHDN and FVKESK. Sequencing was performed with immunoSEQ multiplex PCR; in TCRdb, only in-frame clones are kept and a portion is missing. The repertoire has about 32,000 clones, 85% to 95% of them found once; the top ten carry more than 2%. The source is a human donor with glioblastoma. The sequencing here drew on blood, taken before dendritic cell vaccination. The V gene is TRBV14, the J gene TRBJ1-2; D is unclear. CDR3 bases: TGTGCCAGCAGCCAGGGCCCATCCTATGGCTACACCTTC. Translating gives CASSQGPSYGYTF.